The 5 T cell receptor beta chains below come from one sample, sequenced in a study of OX40 agonist ivuxolimab in advanced cancers. Method: immunoSEQ multiplex PCR; TCRdb's copy keeps in-frame clones and lacks some. The sample carries around 80,000 clones, 84% recorded once. Sample: CD4+ or CD8+ T cells sorted from blood, taken in a trial of the OX40 agonist ivuxolimab. Receptors originate from an adult with an advanced solid tumor such as melanoma, head and neck, liver or kidney cancer.

The V call is TRBV2, the J call TRBJ2-3; 15 bases match TRBD2. Germline lookup yields CDR1 SNHLY and CDR2 FYNNEI. V shed 1 base and J 7 bases; nucleotides not matched to a gene: 6. This CDR3 spans 17 amino acids. The DNA of the CDR3 is TGTGCCAGCAGTGAAGGCGGACTAGCGGGGGGGCAAAATACGCAGTATTTT. It translates to CASSEGGLAGGQNTQYF.

The genes are TRBV16 and TRBJ1-4; a possible D gene is TRBD1 (5 bases). V was pared by 2 bases and J by 6 bases, with 13 bases between. The V gene's germline CDR1 is KGHSY and CDR2 FQNENV. The CDR3 totals 15 residues. The CDR3 DNA reads TGTGCCAGCAGCCAACGGCAGGGAGACTATGAAAAACTGTTTTTT. It yields the protein CASSQRQGDYEKLFF.

The J gene is TRBJ2-3, the V gene TRBV6-6; no reliable D call. The CDR3 has 11 residues. CDR1 and CDR2 (germline): MNHNY, SVGAGI (reference sequence). The germline V and J ends were trimmed by 7 bases and 5 bases, with 7 bases remaining between them. For the CDR3, the DNA is TGTGCCAGCATGACGCGAGATACGCAGTATTTT. It encodes CASMTRDTQYF.

This chain joins TRBV29-1 and TRBJ1-1; TRBD1 matches at 10 bases. Germline CDR1 is SQVTM and CDR2 is ANQGSEA. The CDR3 spans 15 residues. The J segment lost 6 bases and the V segment lost 6 bases, leaving 13 bases of the junction unmatched. As DNA, the CDR3 is TGCAGCGTGAATCGACAGGGGGCTATAGTAGCTGAAGCTTTCTTT. It yields the protein CSVNRQGAIVAEAFF.

The chain combines TRBV5-8 with TRBJ1-6, with 9 bases identical to TRBD1. The CDR3 runs to 12 residues. After removal of 7 bases from V and 7 bases from J, the junction contained 0 bases not matched to a gene. CDR1 and CDR2 from the germline V gene are SGHTS and YDEGEE. The CDR3 DNA follows: TGTGCCAGCGGGACAGGGAATTCACCCCTCCACTTT. It yields the protein CASGTGNSPLHF.